These T cell receptor beta chains were read from a single sample in a study of CD8+ T cells in alopecia areata. Using immunoSEQ multiplex PCR, the repertoire was profiled, and TCRdb retains in-frame clones only, with some absent. The repertoire holds hundreds of thousands of clones, with 67% as singletons. This sample comprised CD4+ T cells sorted from blood, obtained at week 0. These receptors came from a human donor with alopecia areata. Both conserved end residues are part of each CDR3. D genes are given only for firm matches.

v_gene: TRBV7-2; d_gene: .; j_gene: TRBJ1-5; CDR3aa: CASSRTSNQPQHF
v_gene: TRBV2; d_gene: TRBD2; j_gene: TRBJ2-2; CDR3aa: CARRLAGEHGELFF
v_gene: TRBV7-6; d_gene: .; j_gene: TRBJ2-3; CDR3aa: CASSLEGSGGDTQYF
v_gene: TRBV9; d_gene: .; j_gene: TRBJ1-4; CDR3aa: CASSVATWTGQEKLFF
v_gene: TRBV5-1; d_gene: .; j_gene: TRBJ1-2; CDR3aa: CASSSSTTIGYTF
v_gene: TRBV7-8; d_gene: .; j_gene: TRBJ2-5; CDR3aa: CASSLPRQETQYF
v_gene: TRBV7-9; d_gene: .; j_gene: TRBJ2-2; CDR3aa: CASSLERTGELFF
v_gene: TRBV7-3; d_gene: .; j_gene: TRBJ2-5; CDR3aa: CASSPIPGPQETQYF
v_gene: TRBV30; d_gene: TRBD1; j_gene: TRBJ1-1; CDR3aa: CAWNTGGYAEAFF
v_gene: TRBV7-9; d_gene: TRBD2; j_gene: TRBJ2-4; CDR3aa: CASSFSGTSGALAKNIQYF
v_gene: TRBV29-1; d_gene: .; j_gene: TRBJ2-5; CDR3aa: CSVLRDNSRETQYF
v_gene: TRBV6-5; d_gene: .; j_gene: TRBJ1-4; CDR3aa: CASSYLGPSEKLFF
v_gene: TRBV30; d_gene: TRBD1; j_gene: TRBJ1-5; CDR3aa: CAWSEQGARPQHF
v_gene: TRBV27; d_gene: .; j_gene: TRBJ2-5; CDR3aa: CASSLRQTQTQYF
v_gene: TRBV30; d_gene: .; j_gene: TRBJ2-2; CDR3aa: CAWSGGPGTGELFF
v_gene: TRBV5-1; d_gene: .; j_gene: TRBJ1-5; CDR3aa: CASSLGPDQPQHF
v_gene: TRBV7-9; d_gene: TRBD1; j_gene: TRBJ2-7; CDR3aa: CASSGPGTGTYEQYF
v_gene: TRBV7-9; d_gene: .; j_gene: TRBJ2-1; CDR3aa: CASSAGTALPEFF
v_gene: TRBV5-1; d_gene: .; j_gene: TRBJ1-1; CDR3aa: CASSLAFGEAFF
v_gene: TRBV4-2; d_gene: .; j_gene: TRBJ2-7; CDR3aa: CASSQKGEQYF
v_gene: TRBV19; d_gene: TRBD1; j_gene: TRBJ1-1; CDR3aa: CASSTRQGRLNTEAFF
v_gene: TRBV25-1; d_gene: TRBD1; j_gene: TRBJ1-2; CDR3aa: CASSLQGVGYGYTF
v_gene: TRBV18; d_gene: .; j_gene: TRBJ2-7; CDR3aa: CASSPSGSSYEQYF
v_gene: TRBV29-1; d_gene: .; j_gene: TRBJ2-7; CDR3aa: CSVAGPTSSSYEQYF
v_gene: TRBV5-1; d_gene: TRBD2; j_gene: TRBJ2-7; CDR3aa: CASSAGLAGTYEQYF
v_gene: TRBV6-6; d_gene: .; j_gene: TRBJ1-5; CDR3aa: CASSYSQINQPQHF
v_gene: TRBV2; d_gene: .; j_gene: TRBJ1-2; CDR3aa: CASSEGGNQYYGYTF
v_gene: TRBV5-6; d_gene: .; j_gene: TRBJ1-2; CDR3aa: CASSLSLGHGYGYTF
v_gene: TRBV30; d_gene: .; j_gene: TRBJ2-5; CDR3aa: CAWNRPLETQYF
v_gene: TRBV10-3; d_gene: TRBD2; j_gene: TRBJ2-1; CDR3aa: CAITSGASSYNEQFF
v_gene: TRBV29-1; d_gene: TRBD2; j_gene: TRBJ2-1; CDR3aa: CSVDGLAGVYNEQFF
v_gene: TRBV7-8; d_gene: .; j_gene: TRBJ1-3; CDR3aa: CASSPHETGNTIYF
v_gene: TRBV15; d_gene: .; j_gene: TRBJ2-7; CDR3aa: CATSRENAGYEQYF
v_gene: TRBV29-1; d_gene: .; j_gene: TRBJ2-3; CDR3aa: CSVDEGRGTDTQYF
v_gene: TRBV30; d_gene: .; j_gene: TRBJ2-5; CDR3aa: CAWSVDGETQYF
v_gene: TRBV7-6; d_gene: .; j_gene: TRBJ1-1; CDR3aa: CASSSQPFGNTEAFF
v_gene: TRBV5-6; d_gene: .; j_gene: TRBJ1-4; CDR3aa: CASSLRNGEKLFF
v_gene: TRBV6-6; d_gene: .; j_gene: TRBJ1-6; CDR3aa: CASSPGTARSPLHF
v_gene: TRBV30; d_gene: TRBD1; j_gene: TRBJ1-4; CDR3aa: CAWSVGQGDKKLFF